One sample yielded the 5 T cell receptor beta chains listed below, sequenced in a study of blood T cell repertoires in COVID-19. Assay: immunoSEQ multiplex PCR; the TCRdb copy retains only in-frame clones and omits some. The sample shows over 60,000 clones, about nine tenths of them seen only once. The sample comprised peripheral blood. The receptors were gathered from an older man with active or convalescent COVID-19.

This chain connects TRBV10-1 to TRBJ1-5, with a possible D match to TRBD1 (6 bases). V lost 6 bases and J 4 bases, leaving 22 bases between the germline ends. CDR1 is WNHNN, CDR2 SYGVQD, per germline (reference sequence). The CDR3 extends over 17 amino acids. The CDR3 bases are TGCGCCAGCAGGGTTACGGGACACCACCCGGGGAATCAGCCCCAGCATTTT. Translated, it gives CASRVTGHHPGNQPQHF.

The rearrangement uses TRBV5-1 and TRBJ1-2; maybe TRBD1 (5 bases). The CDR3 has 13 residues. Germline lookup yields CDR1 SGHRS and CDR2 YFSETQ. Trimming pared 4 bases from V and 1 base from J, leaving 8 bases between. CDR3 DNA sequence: TGCGCCAGCAGCCCAGGGTTTAACTATGGCTACACCTTC. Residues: CASSPGFNYGYTF.

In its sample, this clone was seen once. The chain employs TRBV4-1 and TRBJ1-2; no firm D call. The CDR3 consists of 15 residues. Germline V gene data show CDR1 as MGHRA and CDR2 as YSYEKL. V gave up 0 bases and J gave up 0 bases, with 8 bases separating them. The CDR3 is CASSQDQLTNYGYTF. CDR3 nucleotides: TGCGCCAGCAGCCAAGATCAACTGACTAACTATGGCTACACCTTC.

The CDR3 reads CASSLTHNSPLHF. CDR3 bases: TGTGCCAGCAGCTTAACACATAATTCACCCCTCCACTTT. This rearrangement joins TRBV5-8 to TRBJ1-6; unclear D gene. Trimming left V 2 bases short and J 5 bases short, with 5 bases between. Germline lookup yields CDR1 SGHTS and CDR2 YDEGEE. This CDR3 region has 13 residues.

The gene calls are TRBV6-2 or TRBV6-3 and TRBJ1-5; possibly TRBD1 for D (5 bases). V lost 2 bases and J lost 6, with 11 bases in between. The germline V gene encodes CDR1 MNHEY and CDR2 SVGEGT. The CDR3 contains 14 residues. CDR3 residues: CASSYIRVGQPQHF. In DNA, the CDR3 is TGTGCCAGCAGTTACATCAGGGTAGGTCAGCCCCAGCATTTT.